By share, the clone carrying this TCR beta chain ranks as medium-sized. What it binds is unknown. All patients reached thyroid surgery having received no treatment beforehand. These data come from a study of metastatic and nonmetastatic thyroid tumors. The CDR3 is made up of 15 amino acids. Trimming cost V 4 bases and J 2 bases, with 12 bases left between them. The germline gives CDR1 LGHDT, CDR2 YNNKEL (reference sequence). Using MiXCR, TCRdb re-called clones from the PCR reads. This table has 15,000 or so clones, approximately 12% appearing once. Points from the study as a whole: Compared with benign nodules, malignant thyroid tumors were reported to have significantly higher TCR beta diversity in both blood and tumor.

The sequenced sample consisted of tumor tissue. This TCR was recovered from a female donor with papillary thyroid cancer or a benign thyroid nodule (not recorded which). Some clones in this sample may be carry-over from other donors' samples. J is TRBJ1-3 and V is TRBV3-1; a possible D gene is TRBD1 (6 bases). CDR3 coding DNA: TGTGCCAGCAGCCCCAGGGGTGATGCTGGAAACACCATATATTTT. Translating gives CASSPRGDAGNTIYF.